This TCR beta chain stems from a study of identical twins. Points from the study as a whole: Because invariant MAIT and iNKT cells could be present, zero-insertion analyses could be partly confounded. Instead of following the same donors, the conclusions were based on cross-sectional statistical analysis. Beta out-of-frame twin sharing showed a weaker excess.

This clonotype was observed at least ten times. The antigen remains undetermined. V was shortened by 1 base and J by 7 bases, with 6 bases between the two germline ends. The CDR3 sequence is 12 residues long. Germline V CDR1 and CDR2: SGHRS, YFSETQ. Addition of a universal primer site occurred through template switching, and cDNA carried unique molecular identifiers. One entry per CDR3 protein, called by TCRdb with MiXCR from the 5' RACE reads. The sample has 1.5 million to 2 million distinct CDR3 sequences; more than 30% are singletons. This receptor was taken from a newborn girl in good health. V and J are TRBV5-1 and TRBJ2-1, with D uncertain. The source material was cord blood. The DNA for the CDR3 is TGCGCCAGCAGCTTGATGCGGAATGAGCAGTTCTTC. Its protein is CASSLMRNEQFF.